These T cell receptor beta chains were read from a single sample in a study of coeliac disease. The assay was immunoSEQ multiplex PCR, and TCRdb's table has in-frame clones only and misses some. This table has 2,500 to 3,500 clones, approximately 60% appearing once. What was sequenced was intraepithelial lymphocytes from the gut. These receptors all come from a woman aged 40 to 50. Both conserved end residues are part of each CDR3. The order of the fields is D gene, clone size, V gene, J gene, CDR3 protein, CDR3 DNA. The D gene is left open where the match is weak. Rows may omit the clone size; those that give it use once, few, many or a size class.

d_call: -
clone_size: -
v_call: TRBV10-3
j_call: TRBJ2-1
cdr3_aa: CAISEGLRDYNEQFF
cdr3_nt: TGTGCCATCAGTGAAGGGCTCAGGGACTACAATGAGCAGTTCTTC

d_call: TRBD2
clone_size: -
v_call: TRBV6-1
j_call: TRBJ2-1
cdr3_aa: CASSGLASSYNEQFF
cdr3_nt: TGTGCCAGCAGCGGACTAGCCAGCTCCTACAATGAGCAGTTCTTC

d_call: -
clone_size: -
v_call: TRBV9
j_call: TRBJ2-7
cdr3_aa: CASSVAAGAYEQYF
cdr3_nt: TGTGCCAGCAGCGTAGCAGCAGGGGCCTACGAGCAGTACTTC

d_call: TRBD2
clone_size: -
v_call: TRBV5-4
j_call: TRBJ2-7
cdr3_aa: CASSFSAGDNEQYF
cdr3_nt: TGTGCCAGCAGCTTCTCTGCGGGAGATAACGAGCAGTACTTC

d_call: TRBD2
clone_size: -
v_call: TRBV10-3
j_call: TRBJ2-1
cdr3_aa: CAISPGVAGGHLNEQFF
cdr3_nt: TGTGCCATCAGTCCCGGGGTAGCGGGAGGTCACCTCAATGAGCAGTTCTTC

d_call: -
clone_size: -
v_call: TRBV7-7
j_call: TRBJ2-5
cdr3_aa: CASSLDPAAGTQYF
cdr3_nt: TGTGCTAGCAGCTTAGATCCAGCTGCGGGGACCCAGTACTTC

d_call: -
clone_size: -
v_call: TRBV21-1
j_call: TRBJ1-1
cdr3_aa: CASSKDGQSMNTEAFF
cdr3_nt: TGTGCCAGCAGCAAAGACGGACAGTCCATGAACACTGAAGCTTTCTTT

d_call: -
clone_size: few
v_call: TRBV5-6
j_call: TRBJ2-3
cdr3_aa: CASSIDRLRVTDTQYF
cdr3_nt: TGTGCCAGCAGCATCGACAGGCTCAGGGTCACAGATACGCAGTATTTT

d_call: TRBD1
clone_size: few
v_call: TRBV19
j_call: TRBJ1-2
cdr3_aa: CASTQGEDLGGYTF
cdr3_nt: TGTGCCAGTACCCAGGGGGAGGACTTGGGGGGCTACACCTTC

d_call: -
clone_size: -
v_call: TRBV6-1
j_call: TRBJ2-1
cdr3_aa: CASSEVRATGSSYNEQFF
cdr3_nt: TGTGCCAGCAGTGAAGTTCGAGCTACAGGGAGCTCCTACAATGAGCAGTTCTTC

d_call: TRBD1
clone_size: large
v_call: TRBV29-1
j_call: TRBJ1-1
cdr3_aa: CSVPTGAAIDSTEAFF
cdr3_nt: TGCAGCGTGCCGACAGGGGCAGCAATTGATAGCACTGAAGCTTTCTTT

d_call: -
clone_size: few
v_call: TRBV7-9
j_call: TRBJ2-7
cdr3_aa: CASTPFDTGYEQYF
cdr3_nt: TGTGCCAGCACTCCCTTTGACACCGGCTACGAGCAGTACTTC

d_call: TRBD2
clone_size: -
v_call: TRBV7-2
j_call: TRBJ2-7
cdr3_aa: CASSLRVTSRYEQYF
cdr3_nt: TGTGCCAGCAGCTTAAGGGTGACTAGCAGATACGAGCAGTACTTC

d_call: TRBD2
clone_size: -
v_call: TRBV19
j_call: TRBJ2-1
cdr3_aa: CASSIMPSGNEQFF
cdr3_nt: TGTGCCAGTAGTATTATGCCTAGCGGCAATGAGCAGTTCTTC

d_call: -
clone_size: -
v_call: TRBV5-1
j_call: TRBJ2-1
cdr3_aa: CASSPQGYNEQFF
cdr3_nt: TGCGCCAGCAGCCCTCAGGGATACAATGAGCAGTTCTTC

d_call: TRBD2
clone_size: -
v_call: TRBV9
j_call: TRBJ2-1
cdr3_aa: CASSPREKSYNEQFF
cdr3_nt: TGTGCCAGCAGCCCGCGGGAGAAGTCCTACAATGAGCAGTTCTTC

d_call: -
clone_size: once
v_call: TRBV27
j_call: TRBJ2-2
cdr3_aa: CASSLISPGGENTGELFF
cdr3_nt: TGTGCCAGCAGTTTAATTTCCCCCGGGGGAGAGAACACCGGGGAGCTGTTTTTT

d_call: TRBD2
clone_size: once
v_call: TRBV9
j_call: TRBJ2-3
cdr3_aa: CASSDTSGSTDTQYF
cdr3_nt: TGTGCCAGCAGCGATACTAGCGGGAGTACAGATACGCAGTATTTT

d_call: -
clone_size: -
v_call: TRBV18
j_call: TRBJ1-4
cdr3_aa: CASSPPRAGGREKLFF
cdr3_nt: TGTGCCAGCTCACCACCTCGGGCAGGAGGCCGTGAAAAACTGTTTTTT

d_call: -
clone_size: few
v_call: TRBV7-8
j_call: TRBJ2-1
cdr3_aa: CASSSPTRGYNEQFF
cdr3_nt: TGTGCCAGCAGCTCACCGACTCGTGGATACAATGAGCAGTTCTTC

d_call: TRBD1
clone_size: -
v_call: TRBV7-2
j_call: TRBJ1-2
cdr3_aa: CASSETGAGYTF
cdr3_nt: TGTGCCAGCAGCGAGACAGGGGCTGGCTACACCTTC

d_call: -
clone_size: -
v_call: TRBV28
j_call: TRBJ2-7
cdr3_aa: CASSLAGRSYEQYF
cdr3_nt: TGTGCCAGCAGTTTAGCAGGAAGGTCCTACGAGCAGTACTTC

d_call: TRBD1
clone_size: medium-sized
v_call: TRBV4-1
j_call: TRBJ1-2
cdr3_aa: CASSQAGGANPTGYTF
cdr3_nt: TGCGCCAGCAGCCAGGCAGGGGGCGCGAATCCAACTGGCTACACCTTC

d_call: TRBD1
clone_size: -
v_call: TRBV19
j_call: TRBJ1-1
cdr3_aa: CASSLLSQWTGPLEAFF
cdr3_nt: TGTGCCAGTAGTTTACTCTCGCAGTGGACAGGGCCCCTTGAAGCTTTCTTT

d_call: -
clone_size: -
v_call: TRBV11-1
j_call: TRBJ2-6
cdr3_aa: CASSLTGHPSGANVLTF
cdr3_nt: TGTGCCAGCAGCTTAACGGGACACCCGTCTGGGGCCAACGTCCTGACTTTC

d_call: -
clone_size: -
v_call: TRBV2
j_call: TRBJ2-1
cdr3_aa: CASRAYNEQFF
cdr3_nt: TGTGCCAGCAGAGCTTACAATGAGCAGTTCTTC

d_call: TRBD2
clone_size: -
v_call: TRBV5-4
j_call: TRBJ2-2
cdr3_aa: CASSLVAVAGGPTTGELFF
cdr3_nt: TGTGCCAGCAGCTTGGTCGCTGTAGCGGGAGGGCCTACGACCGGGGAGCTGTTTTTT

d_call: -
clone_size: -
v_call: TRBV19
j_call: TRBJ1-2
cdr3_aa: CASSIQGMGDYGYTF
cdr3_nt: TGTGCCAGTAGTATTCAGGGGATGGGAGACTATGGCTACACCTTC

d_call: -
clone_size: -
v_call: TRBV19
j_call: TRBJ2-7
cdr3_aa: CASSIIVRGEQYF
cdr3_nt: TGTGCCAGTAGTATCATAGTCCGCGGCGAGCAGTACTTC

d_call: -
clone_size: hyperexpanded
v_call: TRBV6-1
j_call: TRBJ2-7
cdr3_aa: CASSPWTVSYEQYF
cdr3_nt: TGTGCCAGCAGTCCCTGGACTGTCTCCTACGAGCAGTACTTC

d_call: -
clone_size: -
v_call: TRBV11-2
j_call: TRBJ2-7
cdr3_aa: CASSLLDMGSPYEQYF
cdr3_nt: TGTGCCAGCAGCTTACTCGATATGGGGAGCCCCTACGAGCAGTACTTC

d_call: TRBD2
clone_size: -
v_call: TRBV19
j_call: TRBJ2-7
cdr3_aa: CASSRIAGGPYEQYF
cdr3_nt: TGTGCCAGTAGTAGAATAGCGGGAGGGCCCTACGAGCAGTACTTC

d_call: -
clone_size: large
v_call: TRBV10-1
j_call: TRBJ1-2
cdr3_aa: CASSETGFYGYTF
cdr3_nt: TGCGCCAGCAGTGAGACAGGGTTCTATGGCTACACCTTC

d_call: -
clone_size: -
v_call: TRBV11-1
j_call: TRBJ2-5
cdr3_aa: CASSLGEETQYF
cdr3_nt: TGTGCCAGCAGCTTGGGAGAAGAGACCCAGTACTTC

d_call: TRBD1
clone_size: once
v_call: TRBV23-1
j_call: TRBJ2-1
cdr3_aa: CASRGGQGRTRHPPFF
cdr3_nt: TGCGCCAGCAGAGGAGGACAGGGCCGAACTAGACACCCGCCCTTCTTC

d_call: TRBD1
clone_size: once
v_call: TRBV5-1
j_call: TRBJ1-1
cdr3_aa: CASSLQGGVEAFF
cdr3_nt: TGCGCCAGCAGCCTTCAGGGGGGTGTTGAAGCTTTCTTT

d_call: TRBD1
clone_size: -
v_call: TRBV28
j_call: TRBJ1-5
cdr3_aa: CASQGGTGNNQPQHF
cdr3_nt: TGTGCCAGCCAGGGCGGGACAGGCAATAATCAGCCCCAGCATTTT

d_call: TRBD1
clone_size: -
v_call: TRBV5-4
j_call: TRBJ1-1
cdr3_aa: CASSLRTGRRAFF
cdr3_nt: TGTGCCAGCAGCCTCCGGACAGGCCGTAGGGCTTTCTTT

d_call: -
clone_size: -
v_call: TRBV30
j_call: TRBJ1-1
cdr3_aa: CAWKPMNTEAFF
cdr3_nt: TGTGCCTGGAAGCCTATGAACACTGAAGCTTTCTTT

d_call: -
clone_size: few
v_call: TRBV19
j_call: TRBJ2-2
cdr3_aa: CASSIVWPPNTGELFF
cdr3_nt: TGTGCCAGTAGTATAGTTTGGCCACCGAACACCGGGGAGCTGTTTTTT

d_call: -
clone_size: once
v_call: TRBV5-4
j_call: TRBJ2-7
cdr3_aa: CASTLTGSYEQYF
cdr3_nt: TGTGCCAGCACACTGACAGGATCCTACGAGCAGTACTTC

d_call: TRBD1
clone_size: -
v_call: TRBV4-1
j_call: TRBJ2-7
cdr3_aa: CASSQGQGAYEQYF
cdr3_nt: TGCGCCAGCAGCCAAGGACAGGGTGCCTACGAGCAGTACTTC

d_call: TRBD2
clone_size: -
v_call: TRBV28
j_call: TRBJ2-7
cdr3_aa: CASNPRTDRLAGTYEQYF
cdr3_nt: TGTGCCAGCAATCCCCGAACCGATAGACTAGCGGGAACCTACGAGCAGTACTTC

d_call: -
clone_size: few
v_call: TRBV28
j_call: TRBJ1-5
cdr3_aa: CASSLTGSSNQPQHF
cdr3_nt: TGTGCCAGCAGTTTAACAGGGTCGAGCAATCAGCCCCAGCATTTT

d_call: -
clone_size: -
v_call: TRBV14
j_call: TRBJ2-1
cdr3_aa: CASSQDFFVPRTIHEQFF
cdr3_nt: TGTGCCAGCAGCCAAGATTTCTTTGTCCCTCGAACAATACATGAGCAGTTCTTC

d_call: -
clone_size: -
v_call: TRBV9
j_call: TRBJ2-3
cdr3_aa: CASAQGITDTQYF
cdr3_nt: TGTGCCAGCGCGCAGGGCATCACAGATACGCAGTATTTT

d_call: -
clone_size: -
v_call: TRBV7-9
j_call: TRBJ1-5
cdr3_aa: CASSLSIGSQPQHF
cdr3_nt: TGTGCCAGCAGCTTATCGATAGGGAGTCAGCCCCAGCATTTT

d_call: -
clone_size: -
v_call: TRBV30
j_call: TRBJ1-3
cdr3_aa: CAWSVGGSSGNTIYF
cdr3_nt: TGTGCCTGGAGTGTAGGCGGGAGCTCTGGAAACACCATATATTTT

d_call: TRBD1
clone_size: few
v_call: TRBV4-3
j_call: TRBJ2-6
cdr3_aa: CASSQKGDSSGANVLTF
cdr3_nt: TGCGCCAGCAGCCAAAAGGGGGACAGCTCTGGGGCCAACGTCCTGACTTTC

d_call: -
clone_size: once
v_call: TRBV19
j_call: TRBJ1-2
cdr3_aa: CASSSQWANRKTYGYTF
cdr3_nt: TGTGCCAGTAGTTCCCAGTGGGCAAATCGAAAGACCTATGGCTACACCTTC

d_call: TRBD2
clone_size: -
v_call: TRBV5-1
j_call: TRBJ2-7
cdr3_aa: CASSLVAGGGGHEQYF
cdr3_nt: TGCGCCAGCAGCTTGGTCGCGGGAGGAGGGGGACACGAGCAGTACTTC

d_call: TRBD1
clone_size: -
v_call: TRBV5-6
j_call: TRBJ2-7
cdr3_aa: CASSLGTGGTYEQYF
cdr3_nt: TGTGCCAGCAGCTTAGGGACAGGGGGAACCTACGAGCAGTACTTC